This is a list of T cell receptor beta chains from one sample in a study of metastatic and nonmetastatic thyroid tumors. MiXCR was used by TCRdb to re-call the PCR reads. The table shows some 30,000 clones, with 10% to 11% occurring only once. The material sequenced was blood. The source is a female donor with papillary thyroid cancer or a benign thyroid nodule (not recorded which). Some clones in this sample may be carry-over from other donors' samples. CDR3s include the opening cysteine and the closing phenylalanine or tryptophan. Fields, in order: J gene, D gene, V gene, clone size, CDR3 DNA, CDR3 protein. D genes are given only for firm matches. The listing skips clone size in some rows; elsewhere it reads once, few, many or a size class.

J: TRBJ2-1
D: TRBD2
V: TRBV27
size: many
DNA: TGTGCCAGCAGTCTCGGGACTAGCGGTGACAATGAGCAGTTCTTC
CDR3: CASSLGTSGDNEQFF

J: TRBJ2-1
D: NA
V: TRBV9
size: many
DNA: TGTGCCAGCAAGCGGGACAGTTCCTACAATGAGCAGTTCTTC
CDR3: CASKRDSSYNEQFF

J: TRBJ1-6
D: TRBD1
V: TRBV6-1
size: medium-sized
DNA: TGTGCCAGCAGGACATCAGGGGGCGGTTCACCCCTCCACTTT
CDR3: CASRTSGGGSPLHF

J: TRBJ2-1
D: TRBD1
V: TRBV18
size: many
DNA: TGTGCCAGCTCACCCGGGACAGGCTACAATGAGCAGTTCTTC
CDR3: CASSPGTGYNEQFF

J: TRBJ2-5
D: NA
V: TRBV12-3/TRBV12-4
size: many
DNA: TGTGCCAGCAGCCGGATTGACAAAGGGGAGACCCAGTACTTC
CDR3: CASSRIDKGETQYF

J: TRBJ2-7
D: NA
V: TRBV25-1
size: many
DNA: TGTGCCAGCAGTGGAACCTCGGGGGAGCAGTACTTC
CDR3: CASSGTSGEQYF

J: TRBJ2-7
D: TRBD2
V: TRBV27
size: many
DNA: TGTGCCAGCAGTCGCGGGACTAGCGGGAGGAACGAGCAGTACTTC
CDR3: CASSRGTSGRNEQYF

J: TRBJ2-7
D: NA
V: TRBV20-1
size: many
DNA: TGCAGTGCTAGCCCCAGCTCCTACGAGCAGTACTTC
CDR3: CSASPSSYEQYF

J: TRBJ2-1
D: TRBD2
V: TRBV12-3/TRBV12-4
size: medium-sized
DNA: TGTGCCAGCAGTTTGTTGCTAGCGGCATCCTACAATGAGCAGTTCTTC
CDR3: CASSLLLAASYNEQFF

J: TRBJ1-1
D: NA
V: TRBV9
size: many
DNA: TGTGCCAGCAGCGTAGCTAGGGATAGGGGCACTGAAGCTTTCTTT
CDR3: CASSVARDRGTEAFF

J: TRBJ1-1
D: TRBD1
V: TRBV7-8
size: many
DNA: TGTGCCAGCAGCTTAGCGCTGGGGACAGGGGCCTTCACAAACACTGAAGCTTTCTTT
CDR3: CASSLALGTGAFTNTEAFF

J: TRBJ2-1
D: TRBD1
V: TRBV15
size: many
DNA: TGTGCCACCAGCAGAGGGAACAGGGGGCTTCTGGATGAGCAGTTCTTC
CDR3: CATSRGNRGLLDEQFF

J: TRBJ2-1
D: NA
V: TRBV28
size: NA
DNA: TGTGCCAGCACTCCCGGGGGCGGGGCGCCGTACAATGAGCAGTTCTTC
CDR3: CASTPGGGAPYNEQFF

J: TRBJ1-2
D: TRBD1
V: TRBV5-4
size: many
DNA: TGTGCCAGCAGCTGGACAGGGGTCTATGGCTACACCTTC
CDR3: CASSWTGVYGYTF

J: TRBJ1-4
D: TRBD1
V: TRBV12-3/TRBV12-4
size: NA
DNA: TGTGCCAGCAGTTTGGACAGGGTTGAAAAACTGTTTTTT
CDR3: CASSLDRVEKLFF

J: TRBJ1-5
D: NA
V: TRBV19
size: NA
DNA: TGTGCCAGTCGGGGGGTCGCAGCTTCGCGGCGCAATCAGCCCCAGCATTTT
CDR3: CASRGVAASRRNQPQHF

J: TRBJ2-6
D: NA
V: TRBV19
size: many
DNA: TGTGCCAGTAGTAGGCAAGACTCTGGGGCCAACGTCCTGACTTTC
CDR3: CASSRQDSGANVLTF

J: TRBJ2-1
D: TRBD1
V: TRBV19
size: NA
DNA: TGTGCCAGTAGTATTGGACAGGGGGCGAACAATGAGCAGTTCTTC
CDR3: CASSIGQGANNEQFF

J: TRBJ2-5
D: TRBD2
V: TRBV20-1
size: NA
DNA: TGCAGTGCTAGAGTTGCTAGCGGGGAGACCCAGTACTTC
CDR3: CSARVASGETQYF

J: TRBJ2-7
D: TRBD2
V: TRBV28
size: few
DNA: TGTGCCAGCAACCCGGGGCTAGCGGGGGACGAGCAGTACTTC
CDR3: CASNPGLAGDEQYF

J: TRBJ1-2
D: NA
V: TRBV11-2
size: many
DNA: TGTGCCAGCAGCTCAAAACTAGGAGGAGTGGTCTATGGCTACACCTTC
CDR3: CASSSKLGGVVYGYTF

J: TRBJ2-7
D: TRBD1
V: TRBV6-1
size: many
DNA: TGTGCCAGCGGGACAGGGGTGGGCGAGCAGTACTTC
CDR3: CASGTGVGEQYF

J: TRBJ1-4
D: TRBD1
V: TRBV9
size: many
DNA: TGTGCCAGCAGCCCTCAGGGGGCTAAGACTAATGAAAAACTGTTTTTT
CDR3: CASSPQGAKTNEKLFF

J: TRBJ1-1
D: TRBD1
V: TRBV10-3
size: many
DNA: TGTGCCATCAGCGGACAGGGTAGGAACACTGAAGCTTTCTTT
CDR3: CAISGQGRNTEAFF

J: TRBJ1-1
D: NA
V: TRBV15
size: many
DNA: TGTGCCACCAGCAGAGATCCCCCGGGGGCTCAAGCTTTCTTT
CDR3: CATSRDPPGAQAFF

J: TRBJ2-2
D: TRBD1
V: TRBV7-2
size: NA
DNA: TGTGCCAGCAGCTTAGTGGACAGGGACACCGGGGAGCTGTTTTTT
CDR3: CASSLVDRDTGELFF

J: TRBJ2-7
D: NA
V: TRBV15
size: NA
DNA: TGTGCCACCAGCAGAGATCGCGGCGCCACCTACGAGCAGTACTTC
CDR3: CATSRDRGATYEQYF

J: TRBJ2-3
D: TRBD2
V: TRBV3-1
size: many
DNA: TGTGCCAGCAGCCAAGATTGGAGCGGGAGGGGGGGAGATACGCAGTATTTT
CDR3: CASSQDWSGRGGDTQYF

J: TRBJ1-2
D: NA
V: TRBV20-1
size: many
DNA: TGCAGTGCTCCTGGACCGGGGGGCGAATCTATTGGCTACACCTTC
CDR3: CSAPGPGGESIGYTF

J: TRBJ1-6
D: NA
V: TRBV6-1
size: many
DNA: TGTGCCAGCAGCCAACTTATCGACAGCTCCTATAATTCACCCCTCCACTTT
CDR3: CASSQLIDSSYNSPLHF

J: TRBJ2-6
D: TRBD2
V: TRBV14
size: many
DNA: TGTGCCAGCAGCCAGCCTGGACTAGCGTCTGGGGCCAACGTCCTGACTTTC
CDR3: CASSQPGLASGANVLTF

J: TRBJ2-7
D: TRBD2
V: TRBV7-2
size: NA
DNA: TGTGCCAGCAGCAAAATAGCGGGAGTAAGAGAGCAGTACTTC
CDR3: CASSKIAGVREQYF

J: TRBJ2-1
D: NA
V: TRBV4-3
size: many
DNA: TGCGCCAGCAGCCTTTGGATCGAGCGGTACAATGAGCAGTTCTTC
CDR3: CASSLWIERYNEQFF